Listed here are 16 T cell receptor beta chains from one sample, sequenced in a study of blood T cell repertoires in COVID-19. Using immunoSEQ multiplex PCR, the repertoire was profiled, and TCRdb retains in-frame clones only, with some absent. The data hold under 500,000 clones, with approximately 92% observed a single time. Material: PBMCs or T cells enriched from blood (not recorded which). The source of these receptors is a man in his thirties or forties who had recovered from COVID-19.

The V call is TRBV5-1, the J call TRBJ1-1, with D possibly being TRBD1 (6 bases). Trimming stripped 7 bases from V and 0 bases from J, with 13 bases between. The CDR3 is 14 residues long. CDR1 and CDR2 from the germline V gene are SGHRS and YFSETQ. The DNA of the CDR3 is TGCGCCAGCCGACAGGTCCCCATGAACACTGAAGCTTTCTTT. Its translation is CASRQVPMNTEAFF.

The J gene is TRBJ1-5, the V gene TRBV28; 9 nucleotides line up with TRBD1. Germline trimming cut 2 bases from V and 6 bases from J; bases unmatched to any gene: 5. The CDR3 is 15 amino acids. The germline CDR1 and CDR2 sequences are MDHEN and SYDVKM. CDR3 region: CASSLGTGTSQPQHF. The DNA for the CDR3 is TGTGCCAGCAGTTTAGGGACAGGGACAAGTCAGCCCCAGCATTTT.

The rearrangement joins TRBV19 to TRBJ2-7; 8 positions agree with TRBD2. V dropped 6 bases and J dropped 4; count of bases not matched to a gene: 11. The CDR3 extends over 15 amino acids. In germline, CDR1 is LNHDA, CDR2 SQIVND (reference sequence). DNA of the CDR3: TGTGCCAGTAGCTCTCTAAACGGGGGGGCATACGAGCAGTACTTC. Its translation is CASSSLNGGAYEQYF.

The chain is built from TRBV7-8 and TRBJ2-7, with TRBD1 matching over 7 bases. Germline-derived CDR1 and CDR2 are SGHVS and FQNEAQ. The V and J ends lost 1 base and 3 bases, in that order; junction bases with no gene match: 3. The CDR3 totals 14 residues. Here the CDR3 DNA reads TGTGCCAGCAGCTTAGGACAGGGCTTCTACGAGCAGTACTTC. Translated: CASSLGQGFYEQYF.

This clone was seen just once. The chain employs TRBV19 and TRBJ1-1; 7 bases map to TRBD1. The CDR3 consists of 12 residues. J gave up 8 bases and V 6 bases, and 6 bases lay outside the gene matches. Germline V gene lookup returns CDR1 LNHDA and CDR2 SQIVND (reference sequence). In DNA form, the CDR3 reads TGTGCCAGTAGGGACAGGTATTGGGAAGCTTTCTTT. This codes for CASRDRYWEAFF.

The chain couples TRBV5-4 to TRBJ1-4; TRBD1 matches at 10 bases. This CDR3 region has 14 residues. Germline values: CDR1 SGHNT, CDR2 YYREEE (reference sequence). Unmatched junction bases numbered 4, after V lost 4 bases and J lost 7 bases. CDR3 in DNA: TGTGCCAGCAGCGAGGGACAGGGGTTTGAAAAACTGTTTTTT. Its protein is CASSEGQGFEKLFF.

J is TRBJ2-7 and V is TRBV18; D may be TRBD1 (6 bases). CDR3 length: 14 amino acids. V lost 0 bases to trimming and J lost 2 bases, with 8 bases between them. CDR1 is KGHSH, CDR2 LQKENI, per germline. The CDR3 sequence is CASSPPGQTYEQYF. Here the CDR3 DNA reads TGTGCCAGCTCACCACCCGGACAGACCTACGAGCAGTACTTC.

This clone is a singleton in its sample. The rearrangement joins TRBV10-1 to TRBJ2-1; 11 bases are shared with TRBD2. The V gene's germline CDR1 is WNHNN and CDR2 SYGVQD (reference sequence). The CDR3 covers 14 residues. V was pared by 3 bases and J by 9 bases, with 4 bases of the junction left unmatched. DNA for the CDR3: TGCGCCAGCAGTGATAGACTAGCGGGATCTGAGCAGTTCTTC. Amino acids: CASSDRLAGSEQFF.

The chain is built from TRBV5-1 and TRBJ1-2; D is uncertain. This CDR3 is built from 15 residues. Looked up from germline, CDR1 is SGHRS and CDR2 is YFSETQ. V was shortened by 0 bases and J by 0 bases, with 9 bases between the two germline ends. CDR3 sequence reads: CASSLGEISNYGYTF. The CDR3 bases are TGCGCCAGCAGCTTGGGGGAGATTTCTAACTATGGCTACACCTTC.

V is TRBV19 and J is TRBJ2-5; 8 bases are a match to TRBD1. The CDR3 runs 13 residues. Germline V gene data show CDR1 as LNHDA and CDR2 as SQIVND (reference sequence). V lost 10 bases, J lost 4 bases, and 8 bases stayed unmatched. The CDR3 loop reads CATRGQGAETQYF. The CDR3 coding sequence is TGTGCCACCCGGGGTCAGGGGGCAGAGACCCAGTACTTC.

The rearrangement uses TRBV9 and TRBJ2-7; D possibly corresponds to TRBD2 (6 bases). Trimming left V 0 bases short and J 2 bases short, with 9 bases between. The germline gives CDR1 SGDLS, CDR2 YYNGEE. CDR3 size: 14 residues. The CDR3: CASSVAPGAYEQYF. DNA for the CDR3: TGTGCCAGCAGCGTAGCTCCGGGGGCCTACGAGCAGTACTTC.

This chain's CDR3 is CASSIGTSQADEQFF. The CDR3 nucleotides read TGCGCCAGCAGCATCGGGACTAGCCAGGCGGATGAGCAGTTCTTC. The chain is built from TRBV5-1 and TRBJ2-1; TRBD2 matches 9 bases. CDR1 and CDR2 (germline): SGHRS, YFSETQ. V was clipped by 4 bases and J by 8 bases; unmatched bases: 10. CDR3 length: 15 amino acids.

This chain connects TRBV3-1 (or the pseudogene TRBV3-2) to TRBJ2-5; a weak D match, TRBD1 (5 bases). V lost 4 bases and J 3 bases, leaving 12 bases between the germline ends. The CDR3 is 14 amino acids. Germline CDR1 reads LGHDT; CDR2 reads YNNKEL (reference sequence). The CDR3 reads CASSRLGQEETQYF. Written as DNA, the CDR3 is TGTGCCAGCAGCCGCCTAGGACAAGAAGAGACCCAGTACTTC.

The chain has TRBV7-3 and TRBJ2-2; 9 bases agree with TRBD2. CDR1 is SGHTA and CDR2 is FQGTGA in the germline V gene. The length of the CDR3 is 18 residues. V lost 1 base to trimming and J lost 7 bases; unmatched junction nucleotides: 13. The CDR3 sequence is CASSLIPSSGTGIGELFF. The CDR3 nucleotides are TGTGCCAGCAGCTTAATCCCATCTAGCGGGACTGGAATCGGGGAGCTGTTTTTT.

This clone appeared once. The chain links TRBV11-1 to TRBJ1-2, with 11 bases matching TRBD1. J was trimmed by 6 bases and V by 5 bases; bases with no gene match: 2. Germline values: CDR1 SGHAT, CDR2 FQDESV (reference sequence). CDR3 length: 13 amino acids. Here the CDR3 DNA reads TGTGCCAGCAGCCGGGGACAGGGGGATGGCTACACCTTC. Amino acid sequence: CASSRGQGDGYTF. The full variable domain, completed using reference TRBV11-1 and TRBJ1-2, is EAEVAQSPRYKITEKSQAVAFWCDPISGHATLYWYRQILGQGPELLVQFQDESVVDDSQLPKDRFSAERLKGVDSTLKIQPAELGDSAMYLCASSRGQGDGYTFGSGTRLTVV.

This chain connects TRBV19 to TRBJ1-5; D is undetermined. The CDR3 spans 17 residues. V gave up 3 bases and J gave up 5 bases, with 20 bases separating them. Germline loops: CDR1 LNHDA, CDR2 SQIVND (reference sequence). CDR3 region: CASSIASRIRLDQPQHF. CDR3 nucleotide sequence: TGTGCCAGTAGTATTGCTTCGAGGATCCGGTTAGATCAGCCCCAGCATTTT. The full variable domain, completed using reference TRBV19 and TRBJ1-5, is DGGITQSPKYLFRKEGQNVTLSCEQNLNHDAMYWYRQDPGQGLRLIYYSQIVNDFQKGDIAEGYSVSREKKESFPLTVTSAQKNPTAFYLCASSIASRIRLDQPQHFGDGTRLSIL.